A single sample is the source of the 2 T cell receptor beta chains below, sequenced in a study of regulatory T cells in long-lasting Graves disease. Time point defined: newly diagnosed GD, antithyroid drugs for less than 3 months. The TCR library was made from RNA extracted from PBMCs. Arm-PCR of CDR3 regions with iRepertoire HTBI primers generated TCR beta libraries. Via MiXCR, TCRdb re-called the multiplex PCR reads, giving one row per CDR3 protein. The sample has approximately 390,000 distinct CDR3 sequences, 15% to 20% seen once. This sample also appeared in a second study, on T cells in Graves' hyperthyroidism and ophthalmopathy.

The source was peripheral blood mononuclear cells (PBMCs), collected at new diagnosis, from a patient treated with antithyroid drugs. The receptor set was obtained from a woman aged 18-29 years with Graves disease.

Only a few counts were recorded for this clonotype. The chain recombines TRBV6-1 with TRBJ1-2; D possibly corresponds to TRBD1 (5 bases). The CDR3 runs to 14 residues. In germline, CDR1 is MNHNS, CDR2 SASEGT. Trimming cost V 6 bases and J 5 bases, with 16 bases left between them. The CDR3 reads CASSPWTGQYGYTF. Written as DNA, the CDR3 is TGTGCCAGCAGCCCCTGGACGGGGCAATATGGCTACACCTTC.

This clonotype was recorded many times. V and J are TRBV5-1 and TRBJ1-4, with D perhaps matching TRBD1 (5 bases). V shed 7 bases and J shed 4 bases, with 26 bases lying between them. The V gene's germline CDR1 is SGHRS and CDR2 YFSETQ. The length of the CDR3 is 18 residues. The CDR3 DNA sequence: TGCGCCAGCCGCCCGGCGTGGGGCGGGGCCGGGATTAATGAAAAACTGTTTTTT. This encodes CASRPAWGGAGINEKLFF.